This T cell receptor (beta chain) was sequenced during a study of blood T cell repertoires in COVID-19. Study background: From the United States, Italy and Spain came samples of acute and convalescent COVID-19. In each case, the material was cDNA or gDNA derived from T cells, B-cell-depleted T cells, or PBMCs.

Original data processing: Amplification of reference gene primers was used by the study to estimate nucleated cell counts. Only in-frame clones appear in the TCRdb table, and some are missing; sequencing was by immunoSEQ multiplex PCR. The V and J calls and the clone size are those of that table, but D and trimming were determined from the DNA. The top ten clones hold 3% to 4% of a sample with roughly 130,000 clones, around 87% of them seen once. CDR1 is LNHDA and CDR2 is SQIVND in the germline V gene (reference sequence). Trimming shortened V by 3 bases and J by 12 bases, and 15 bases separated the two germline ends. The CDR3 contains 14 residues.

The chain is built from TRBV19 and TRBJ1-6, with TRBD1 as a possible D gene (6 bases). The clonotype comes from a woman aged 55-75 years with acute or convalescent COVID-19. The material sequenced was peripheral blood. The CDR3 here is CASSIQDSSQPLHF. The CDR3 DNA reads TGTGCCAGTAGTATCCAGGACAGTAGCCAACCCCTCCACTTT.